This T cell receptor (beta chain) was sequenced for a study of blood T cells in healthy people across ages (dated by TCRdb to the mid-2010s). Some background on the complete study: In model experiments, template switching captured about one uniquely barcoded TCR beta cDNA molecule for every two T cells. The study measured age-related changes in TCR beta repertoire diversity using deep sequencing normalized with unique cDNA molecular identifiers. The donors were split into four age groups: young (average 16 years), middle-aged (more than 35), aged (over 55) and long-lived (roughly 88). The study analyzed two additional independent replicas of 1 million unique cDNA reads from the same blood draw for two donors, one aged 18 to 30 and one aged 80 or older. Results the study describes overall, beyond this receptor: The long-lived group showed more naive CD4+ T cells, fewer expanded clones and increased TCR diversity than the aged group, suggesting age selection. Estimates of total diversity based on one million sequenced T cells were regarded as lower bounds and as underestimates. As age increased, observed TCR beta diversity per million T cells dropped in a roughly linear way, and a significant reduction was already evident by age approximately 40. Bulk unsorted PBMC profiling prevented conclusive comparison of naive and antigen-experienced compartments. Because the CMV infection status of the donors was unknown, age-related changes in expanded clonotypes may potentially have been confounded. A strong correlation was found between observed TCR beta diversity and the percentage of naive T cells measured by flow cytometry.

In regard to this clonotype: Its antigen remains unidentified. A read error may produce the germline difference seen at one junction end.

From cysteine to phenylalanine, the CDR3 is 16 amino acids long. The retained sequence is limited to the CDR3, 48 bases, with the frame set at the first base. The germline V gene (reference sequence) gives CDR1 as SEHNR and CDR2 as FQNEAQ. The roughly 39 donors, aged roughly 6 to 100 years, were systemically healthy Caucasian individuals from Russia. Each donor gave approximately 9.4 milliliters of peripheral blood, drawn into EDTA-treated Vacutainer tubes. PBMCs were isolated by Ficoll-Paque density-gradient centrifugation, with at least 6.5 million obtained per sample. Total RNA, at least 6 micrograms per sample, was extracted from PBMCs with Trizol reagent. Naive CD45RAhigh/CD27high T cell percentages were measured by flow cytometry on a PBMC aliquot from every donor. Library preparation was by 5' RACE. TCRdb names Illumina HiSeq 2500 as the instrument used. A second PCR of about 6 to 12 cycles was run with a J-beta primer mix and a sample-barcoded 5' primer. A unique molecular identifier was introduced onto each TCR beta cDNA molecule by a template-switch 5' adaptor carrying 12 random nucleotides. At least 2.5 million CDR3-containing paired-end reads were obtained from each sample. The Mint cDNA synthesis kit, primed by a TRBC-specific oligonucleotide, was used to synthesize first-strand cDNA from all RNA. All cDNA was treated with uracil-DNA glycosylase and then went through a first 18-cycle PCR with the universal primers M1SS and BC2_uni_R. The authors' pipeline ran thus. Each sample was normalized by randomly selecting 1 million high-quality reads, each carrying a distinct molecular identifier. Reads with shared molecular identifiers were discarded instead of being binned into consensus sequences. MiTCR, set to a Q25 quality threshold and the strictest error-elimination algorithm, was used for CDR3 identification, clonotype clustering and error correction. A nonparametric unseen species model with Euler transformation was used to estimate a lower bound on total TCR beta diversity. TCRdb applied fastp at Q25 and MiXCR to the public reads, then kept only in-frame beta chains. Each CDR3 protein appears once, grouped with its most common genes and DNA. TCRdb's processing, not the study's, gives the V and J calls here. This sample is represented by around 800,000 distinct CDR3 sequences; approximately 24% of them were singletons. The top ten constitute 3% of the sample.

This sample also belongs to another study, concerning T cells of mothers and their children. As the second study states: Nine systemically healthy Caucasian individuals served as donors, namely three mothers together with their six children. cDNA synthesis consumed the entire amount of extracted RNA, loaded at approximately 1.4 ug RNA in each 15 ul reaction. In the second PCR, the M1S primer introduced both the sample barcodes and 2-4 random nucleotides. More than 8.5 million TCR beta CDR3 reads were obtained from each mother, and roughly 3 million reads were obtained from each child. TCR recombination output is similarly shaped by thymic selection in related and unrelated pairs, with a minor effect exerted by inherited differences. Related mother-child pairs always showed normalized repertoire overlap that was slightly higher than in unrelated mother-child pairs, though the difference was never significant. Persistent microchimeric T cell clones were not detected, at a sensitivity of approximately 93 clones per million clonotypes. Deep NGS was used in the study to compare the TCR beta repertoires of mothers and children and to look for features that separate related mother-child pairs from unrelated individuals. On average, the children were roughly 10 +/- 4 years old, while the mothers were about 37 +/- 4 years old. After adapters were ligated using NEBNext reagents, the libraries underwent 100+100 nt paired-end sequencing on an Illumina HiSeq 2000. To prevent cross-contamination, the mother and child libraries were prepared a month apart and were sequenced in separate runs. Each donor had between roughly 450,000 and 2,100,000 distinct TCR beta clonotypes identified. Naive TCR beta clonotypes were estimated from low-frequency clonotypes matched to each donor's FACS-determined naive share, without sorting.

The receptor comes from a boy aged 5-17 years in good health. The sequence links TRBV7-9 to TRBJ1-4; the best D guess is TRBD1, with 6 bases matching. What was sequenced was blood. At the DNA level, the sequence is TGTACCAGCAGCGACAATGAGGAGACAGGAGGAGAAAAACTGTTTTTT. It codes for CTSSDNEETGGEKLFF.